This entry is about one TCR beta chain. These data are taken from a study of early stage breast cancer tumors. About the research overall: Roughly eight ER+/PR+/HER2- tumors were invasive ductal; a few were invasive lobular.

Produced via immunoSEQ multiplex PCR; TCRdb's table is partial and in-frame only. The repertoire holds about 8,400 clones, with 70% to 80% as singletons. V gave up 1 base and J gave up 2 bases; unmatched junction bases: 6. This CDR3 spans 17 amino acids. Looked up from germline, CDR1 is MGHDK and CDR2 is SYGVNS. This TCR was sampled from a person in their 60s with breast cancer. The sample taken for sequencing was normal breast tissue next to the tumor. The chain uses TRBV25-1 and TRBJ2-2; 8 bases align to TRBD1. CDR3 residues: CASSELRGQGNTGELFF. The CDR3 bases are TGTGCCAGCAGTGAATTGCGTGGACAGGGAAACACCGGGGAGCTGTTTTTT.